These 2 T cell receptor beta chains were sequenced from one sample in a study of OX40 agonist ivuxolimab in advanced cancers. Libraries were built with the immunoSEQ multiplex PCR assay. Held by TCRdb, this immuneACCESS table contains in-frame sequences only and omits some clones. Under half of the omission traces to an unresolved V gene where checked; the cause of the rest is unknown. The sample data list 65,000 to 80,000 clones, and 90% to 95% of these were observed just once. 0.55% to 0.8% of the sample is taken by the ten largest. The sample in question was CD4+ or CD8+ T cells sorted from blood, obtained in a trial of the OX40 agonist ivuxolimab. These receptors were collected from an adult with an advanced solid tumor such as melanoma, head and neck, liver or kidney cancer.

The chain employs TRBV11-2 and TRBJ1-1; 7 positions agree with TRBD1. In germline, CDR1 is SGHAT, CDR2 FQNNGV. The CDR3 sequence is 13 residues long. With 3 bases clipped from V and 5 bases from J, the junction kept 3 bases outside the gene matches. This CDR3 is CASSFDRATEAFF. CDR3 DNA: TGTGCCAGCAGCTTCGACAGGGCAACTGAAGCTTTCTTT.

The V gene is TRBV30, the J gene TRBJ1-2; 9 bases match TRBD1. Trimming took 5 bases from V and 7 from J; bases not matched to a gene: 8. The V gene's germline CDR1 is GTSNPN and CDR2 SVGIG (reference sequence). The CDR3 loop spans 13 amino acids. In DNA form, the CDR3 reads TGTGCCTGGGACAAGGACAGGGGATCTGGCTACACCTTC. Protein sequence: CAWDKDRGSGYTF.